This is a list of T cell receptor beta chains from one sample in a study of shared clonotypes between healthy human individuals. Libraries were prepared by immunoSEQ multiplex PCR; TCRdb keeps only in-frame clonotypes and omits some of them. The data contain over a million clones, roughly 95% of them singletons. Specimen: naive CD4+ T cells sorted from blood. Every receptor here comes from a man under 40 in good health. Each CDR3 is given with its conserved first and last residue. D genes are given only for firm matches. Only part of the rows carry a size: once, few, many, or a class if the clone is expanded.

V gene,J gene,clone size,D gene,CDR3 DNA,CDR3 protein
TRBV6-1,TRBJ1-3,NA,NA,TGTGCCAGCAGTGAATTCAGGGGCTCTGGAAACACCATATATTTT,CASSEFRGSGNTIYF
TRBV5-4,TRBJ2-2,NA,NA,TGTGCCAGCAGCTTGGTTCGGGGGCACGTAACCGGGGAGCTGTTTTTT,CASSLVRGHVTGELFF
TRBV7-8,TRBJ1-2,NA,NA,TGTGCCAGCAGCCCAGGAACGCCTAACTATGGCTACACCTTC,CASSPGTPNYGYTF
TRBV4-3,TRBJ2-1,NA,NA,TGCGCCAGCAGCCAGGGAATGGGGGGCAATGAGCAGTTCTTC,CASSQGMGGNEQFF
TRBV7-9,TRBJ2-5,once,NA,TGTGCCAGCAGCCCCCCGGGCGCCCAAGAGACCCAGTACTTC,CASSPPGAQETQYF
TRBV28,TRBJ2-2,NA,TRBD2,TGTGCCAGCAGTTTAGTGCGACTAGCGGGCTTCCGGGCCGGGGAGCTGTTTTTT,CASSLVRLAGFRAGELFF
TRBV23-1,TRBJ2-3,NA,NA,TGCGCCAGCAGTCAATCGAATCCGGGCGACTGGTCAGATACGCAGTATTTT,CASSQSNPGDWSDTQYF
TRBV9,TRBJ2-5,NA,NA,TGTGCCAGCAGCGTATCGGGAGAGACCCAGTACTTC,CASSVSGETQYF
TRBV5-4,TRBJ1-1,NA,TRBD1,TGTGCCAGCAGCCTCAGGACAGGGGTGAACACTGAAGCTTTCTTT,CASSLRTGVNTEAFF
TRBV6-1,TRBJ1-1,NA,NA,TGTGCCAGCAGTGACAGGACAGACCTAGGAGCTTTCTTT,CASSDRTDLGAFF
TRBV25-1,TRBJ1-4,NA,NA,TGTGCCAGCAGTGTACTGGGAGAGGGACTGTTTTTT,CASSVLGEGLFF
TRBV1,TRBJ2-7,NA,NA,TGCACCAGCAGCAAAGCGGGGACAGATAACTACGAGCAGTACTTC,CTSSKAGTDNYEQYF
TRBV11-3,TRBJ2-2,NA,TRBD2,TGTGCCAGCAGCTTATGGGCTAGCGGGACCGGGGGGACCGGGGAGCTGTTTTTT,CASSLWASGTGGTGELFF
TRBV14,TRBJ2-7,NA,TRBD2,TGTGCCAGCAGCCGGGTAGCGGGTGGATACGAGCAGTACTTC,CASSRVAGGYEQYF
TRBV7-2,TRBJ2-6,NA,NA,TGTGCCAGCAGCATCTCTGGGGCCAACGTCCTGACTTTC,CASSISGANVLTF
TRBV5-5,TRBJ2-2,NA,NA,TGTGCCAGCAGCTGGACGGGAGTGAACACCGGGGAGCTGTTTTTT,CASSWTGVNTGELFF
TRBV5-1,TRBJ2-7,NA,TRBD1,TGCGCCAGCAGCACGGACAGGGGACCCTACGAGCAGTACTTC,CASSTDRGPYEQYF
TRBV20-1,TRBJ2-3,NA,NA,TGCAGCGCGGCGGGACTCGATACGCAGTATTTT,CSAAGLDTQYF
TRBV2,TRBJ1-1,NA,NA,TGTGCCAGCAGTGAGAGGGGACCTGAAGCTTTCTTT,CASSERGPEAFF
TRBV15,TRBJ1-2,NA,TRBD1,TGTGCCACCAGCAGAAGGCCCGGGGACAGGGCTAACTATGGCTACACCTTC,CATSRRPGDRANYGYTF
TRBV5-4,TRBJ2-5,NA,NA,TGTGCCAGCAGCTTGACTAGGGGGTCCCACCGGCAAGAGACCCAGTACTTC,CASSLTRGSHRQETQYF
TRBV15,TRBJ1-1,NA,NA,TGTGCCACAGGAGGAAGGGCAACGAGTGAAGCTTTCTTT,CATGGRATSEAFF
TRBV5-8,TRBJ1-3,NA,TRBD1,TGTGCCAGCAGCTCGACAGGGGCTGGAAACACCATATATTTT,CASSSTGAGNTIYF
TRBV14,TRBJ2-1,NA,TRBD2,TGTGCCAGCAGCCAAGATGTATGGCTAGCGGGAGAGGGGGGCTACAATGAGCAGTTCTTC,CASSQDVWLAGEGGYNEQFF
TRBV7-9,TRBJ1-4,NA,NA,TGTGCCAGCAGCCCTAAGGAGAAACTGTTTTTT,CASSPKEKLFF
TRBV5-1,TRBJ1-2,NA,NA,TGCGCCAGCAGCCTCCTGGACAGTCCTAACTATGGCTACACCTTC,CASSLLDSPNYGYTF
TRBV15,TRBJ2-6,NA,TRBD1,TGTGCCACCAGCCCGACAGGGGAGATGGGGGCCAACGTCCTGACTTTC,CATSPTGEMGANVLTF
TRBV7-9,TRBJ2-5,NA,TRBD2,TGTGCCAGCAGCTCCCTAGCGGGAGATCAAGAGACCCAGTACTTC,CASSSLAGDQETQYF
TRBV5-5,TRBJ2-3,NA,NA,TGTGCCAGCAGCCCAGCTGGGACTGGAGGCACAGATACGCAGTATTTT,CASSPAGTGGTDTQYF
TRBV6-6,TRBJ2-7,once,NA,TGTGCCAGCAGTTACGATCCCCCCCGACAGTCCTACGAGCAGTACTTC,CASSYDPPRQSYEQYF
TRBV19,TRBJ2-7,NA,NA,TGTGCCAGTAGTATGAAGGGCTCCTACGAGCAGTACTTC,CASSMKGSYEQYF
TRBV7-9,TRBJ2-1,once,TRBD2,TGTGCCAGCAGCCCCCTCGGGACTAGCAGATCATATGAGCAGTTCTTC,CASSPLGTSRSYEQFF
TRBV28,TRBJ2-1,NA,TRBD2,TGTGCCAGCAGCCGGACTAGCGGGGGGAATAATGAGCAGTTCTTC,CASSRTSGGNNEQFF
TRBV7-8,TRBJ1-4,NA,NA,TGTGCCAGCAGCGTAGACTGGAACAATGAAAAACTGTTTTTT,CASSVDWNNEKLFF
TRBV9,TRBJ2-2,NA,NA,TGTGCCAGCAGCAAGGCGTCCGGGGAGCTGTTTTTT,CASSKASGELFF
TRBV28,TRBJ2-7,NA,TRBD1,TGTGCCAGCAGTTCGACAGGGTTCTACGAGCAGTACTTC,CASSSTGFYEQYF
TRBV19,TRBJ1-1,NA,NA,TGTGCCAGTAGTACCCAGAGAGGTAAGACTGAAGCTTTCTTT,CASSTQRGKTEAFF
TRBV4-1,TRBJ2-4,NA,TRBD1,TGCGCCAGCAGCAAGGGAGACAGGGGAGCCATTCAGTACTTC,CASSKGDRGAIQYF
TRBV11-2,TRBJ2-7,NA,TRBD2,TGTGCCAGCAGCCCCCGGCCCCTAGCGGGAGTTCTGTACTTC,CASSPRPLAGVLYF
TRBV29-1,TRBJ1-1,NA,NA,TGCAGCGTTCTCCTCTCACTTAGAGGTGGTGAAGCTTTCTTT,CSVLLSLRGGEAFF
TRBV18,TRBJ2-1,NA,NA,TGTGCCAGCTCACGTGTCACGAAGGGGTACCAGTTCTTC,CASSRVTKGYQFF
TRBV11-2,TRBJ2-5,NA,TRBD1,TGTGCCAGCAGCTTAGATGGGACAGCACAAGAGACCCAGTACTTC,CASSLDGTAQETQYF
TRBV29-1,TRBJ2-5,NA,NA,TGCAGCGTTTTAGCGCAAGAGACCCAGTACTTC,CSVLAQETQYF
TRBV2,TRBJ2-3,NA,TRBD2,TGTGCCAGCAGTTCGACTAGCGGGAGGAAGACAGATACGCAGTATTTT,CASSSTSGRKTDTQYF
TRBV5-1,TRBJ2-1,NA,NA,TGCGCCAGCAGCTTGGCCCAGGGGACTACAATCAATGAGCAGTTCTTC,CASSLAQGTTINEQFF
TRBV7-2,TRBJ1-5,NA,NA,TGTGCCAGCAGCCCCCGGACAGCTTCACGCAATCAGCCCCAGCATTTT,CASSPRTASRNQPQHF
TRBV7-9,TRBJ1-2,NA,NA,TGTGCCAGCAGCCGAAGGGGCTACTTGGGCTACACCTTC,CASSRRGYLGYTF
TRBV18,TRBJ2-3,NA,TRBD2,TGTGCCAGCTCACCACGACTAGCGGGAGTAACAGATACGCAGTATTTT,CASSPRLAGVTDTQYF
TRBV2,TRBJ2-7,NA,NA,TGTGCCAGCAGGGACGGACTCTACGAGCAGTACTTC,CASRDGLYEQYF